This T cell receptor beta chain was retrieved from a study of T-cell memory formation after mild COVID-19. Study overall: Clusters were largely donor specific. Study conclusions and caveats: Mainly in CM and EM were contracting CD4+ clones; CD8+ were in EMRA.

The 5'RACE method, run with constant-segment primers, produced TCR alpha and TCR beta cDNA libraries (carrying sample barcodes and UMIs). TCRdb reprocessed the 5' RACE reads with MiXCR, giving one entry per CDR3 protein. This sample has a few hundred thousand distinct CDR3 sequences; about 10% occur once, and the top ten carry just over 3%. This clonotype was detected only a few times. The antigen is undetermined. This sequence was found in a man between 18 and 29 years old who had mild COVID-19 (a few samples of this study predate the infection). Cell type and time point are not known. The sequenced material came from PBMCs or a T cell subset sorted from them (not recorded which).

In DNA form, the CDR3 reads TGTGCCAGCAGTTTAGCCTGGGGTGGGCCGTACAATGAGCAGTTCTTC. This sequence encodes CASSLAWGGPYNEQFF. This chain uses TRBV12-3 or TRBV12-4 with TRBJ2-1, with D unclear. The CDR3 is 16 residues long. The V and J ends lost 0 bases and 4 bases respectively, with 13 bases between them.